One TCR beta chain is described in this entry. This clonotype was observed at least ten times. Its antigen remains undetermined. The record has no base qualities; no much larger clone is one base away. Library preparation used 5' RACE. The listed sequencing device is Illumina HiSeq 2000. A universal primer binding site was added through template switching, and the final cDNA carried a unique molecular identifier so that TCR cDNA molecules could be counted accurately. First-strand cDNA for TCR alpha and beta chains was synthesized from specific primers in the conserved constant-segment region. Each cDNA library was double barcoded, with a SMART-Mk sample barcode plus Illumina barcodes, to control for contamination. Two successive PCR steps introduced TruSeq adapter sequences along with Illumina sample barcodes. The TCR alpha and beta cDNA libraries were sequenced on the Illumina HiSeq platform using custom primers. Concerning the study's data processing: Raw reads were processed with MiGEC to extract unique molecular identifiers, and MiXCR was used to determine CDR3 positions. Recombination models were inferred per individual with the repgenHMM and IGoR tools using an EM algorithm. Shared clonotype analysis was performed with the tcR package in R, normalizing sharing by the product of cloneset sizes. To study raw recombination without the effects of thymic and clonal selection, out-of-frame nonproductive sequences were analyzed. The public reads were quality trimmed at Q25 with fastp and then assembled into clones with MiXCR by TCRdb, keeping productive beta chains. Identical CDR3 proteins give one entry, which carries the most common genes and DNA. The V and J calls and clone size are TCRdb's, not the authors'. The sample table shows 200,000 to 250,000 distinct CDR3 sequences, and roughly 7.5% are seen once. About 2% of the sample lies in the top ten.

The data were obtained in a study of identical twins (TCRdb year 2016). The study in broad terms: To test whether fetal clonotypes persist, this study deep-sequenced TCR alpha and beta repertoires from monozygotic twins, from unrelated adults of various ages, and from cord blood. Replicate twin experiments were performed at different times using different library preparation protocols to rule out contamination.

Broad study findings and their caveats: Recombination models systematically underestimated out-of-frame TCR alpha sharing in monozygotic twins but agreed with sharing between unrelated individuals. Compared with coincidental sharing between unrelated individuals, an excess of low generation-probability sequences was observed among out-of-frame TCR alpha sequences shared between twins. Fewer insertions were carried by abundant cord blood beta clonotypes; a weaker similar trend was observed in young adult naive repertoires, while no such trend was observed in memory repertoires. Zero-insertion analyses could be partly confounded by invariant T cells such as MAIT and iNKT, although diverse VJ usage argued against such confounding for most clonotypes. The excess sharing between twins in beta out-of-frame sequences was weaker because fewer shared sequences reduced the signal-to-noise ratio. Because the same donors could not be followed over many years, the conclusions relied on cross-sectional statistical analysis.

Only healthy Caucasian donors were included. The twin cohort comprised three pairs of female monozygotic twins, all aged roughly 18 to 30 years. Using Miltenyi CD45RO+ enrichment and human naive T-cell isolation kits, memory (CD45RO+) and naive T cells were isolated from PBMC. These records were also assigned to another study, of yellow fever vaccine responses in identical twins. The second paper states: According to the authors, the vaccine-induced T cell response in identical twins seemed to be partly convergent and partly specific to each individual. In identical twins, the study followed T cell clones that responded to the vaccine with precision.

Sequencing input: memory (CD45RO+) T cells sorted from blood. The cell subset or site label, as the study defines it: CD45RO+ enriched T cells. The receptor's source is a woman aged 18 to 35 in good health.

CDR3 reads: CSARWSPVNEQFF. The bases are TGCAGTGCTAGGTGGTCTCCCGTCAATGAGCAGTTCTTC. Rearrangement joined TRBV20-1 to TRBJ2-1; the D gene remains uncertain. Trimming removed 3 bases from V and 6 bases from J, leaving 12 bases between the germline ends. The CDR3, from cysteine to phenylalanine, totals 13 residues. Just CDR3 DNA is preserved here, 39 bases in frame from base 1. As encoded in the germline V gene (reference sequence), CDR1 is DFQATT while CDR2 is SNEGSKA.